This TCR beta chain comes out of a study of neurological immune-mediated disorders. General observations from the study: Because no CDR3 amino acid sequences were shared across subjects by expanded clones, private repertoires were suggested in all groups. There was no clinical or MRI feature that showed an association with the multiple sclerosis repertoire cluster. One related-CDR3 cluster, found by phylogenetic grouping, held repertoires of 18 of 34 multiple sclerosis patients and is a possible signature.

Trimming stripped 7 bases from V and 7 bases from J, with 12 bases between. The CDR3 is made up of 13 amino acids. Germline V CDR1 and CDR2: SGHRS, YFSETQ. TCRdb fed the 5' RACE reads into MiXCR, producing one record per CDR3 protein. The repertoire holds roughly 100,000 distinct CDR3 sequences, around 3.4% seen once, with under 6.5% in the top ten. Many counts were recorded for this clonotype. Its matching antigen is unknown. Sequencing used PBMCs. The receptor was isolated from a woman aged 18 to 35 with multiple sclerosis. The gene calls are TRBV5-1 and TRBJ1-6, with a weak D call TRBD1 (5 bases). The DNA of the CDR3 is TGCGCCAGCCGGGGCCTTGAGAATTCACCCCTCCACTTT. This gives the protein CASRGLENSPLHF.